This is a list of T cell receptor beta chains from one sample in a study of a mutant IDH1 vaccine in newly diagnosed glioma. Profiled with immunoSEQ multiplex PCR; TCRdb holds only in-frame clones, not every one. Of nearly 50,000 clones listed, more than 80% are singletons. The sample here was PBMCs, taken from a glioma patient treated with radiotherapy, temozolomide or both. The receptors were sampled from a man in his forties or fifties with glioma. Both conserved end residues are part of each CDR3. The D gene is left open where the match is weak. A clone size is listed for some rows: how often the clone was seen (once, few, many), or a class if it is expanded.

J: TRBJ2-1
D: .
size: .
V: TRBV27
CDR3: CASSLGGPPRDSSYNEQFF
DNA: TGTGCCAGCAGTTTAGGGGGACCTCCGCGGGATAGCTCCTACAATGAGCAGTTCTTC

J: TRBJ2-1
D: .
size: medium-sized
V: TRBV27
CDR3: CASSSVDNEQFF
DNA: TGTGCCAGCAGTTCCGTAGACAATGAGCAGTTCTTC

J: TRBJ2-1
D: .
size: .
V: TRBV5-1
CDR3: CASSPQGPLLAPEQFF
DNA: TGCGCCAGCAGCCCACAGGGCCCCCTACTAGCCCCTGAGCAGTTCTTC

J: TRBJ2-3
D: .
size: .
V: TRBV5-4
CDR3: CASRGRTDTQYF
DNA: TGTGCCAGCCGGGGCCGCACAGATACGCAGTATTTT

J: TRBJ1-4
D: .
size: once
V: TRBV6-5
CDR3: CATGRATNEKLFF
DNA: TGTGCCACCGGACGGGCAACTAATGAAAAACTGTTTTTT

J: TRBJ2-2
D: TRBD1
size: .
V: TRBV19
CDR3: CASRPRQGRGTGELFF
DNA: TGTGCCAGTAGACCCAGACAGGGGCGCGGCACCGGGGAGCTGTTTTTT

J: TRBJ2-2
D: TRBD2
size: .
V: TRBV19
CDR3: CASSIFGGSRYGELFF
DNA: TGTGCCAGTAGTATATTTGGCGGGAGTAGGTACGGGGAGCTGTTTTTT

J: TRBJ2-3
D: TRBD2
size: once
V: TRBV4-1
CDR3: CASSQDGTSGRRVSNTQYF
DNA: TGCGCCAGCAGCCAAGATGGAACTAGCGGGAGGCGAGTGTCAAATACGCAGTATTTT

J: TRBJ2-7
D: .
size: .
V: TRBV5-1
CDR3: CASSSGLAYEQYF
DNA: TGCGCCAGCAGCTCGGGACTCGCATACGAGCAGTACTTC

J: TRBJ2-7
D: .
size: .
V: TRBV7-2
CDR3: CASSLVPGTYEQYF
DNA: TGTGCCAGCAGCTTAGTACCTGGAACCTACGAGCAGTACTTC

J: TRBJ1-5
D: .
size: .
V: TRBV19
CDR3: CASSVSGVNQPQHF
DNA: TGTGCCAGTAGTGTCTCAGGAGTCAATCAGCCCCAGCATTTT

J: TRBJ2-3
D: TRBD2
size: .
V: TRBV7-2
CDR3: CASSVAGGADTQYF
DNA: TGTGCCAGCAGCGTAGCGGGAGGGGCAGATACGCAGTATTTT

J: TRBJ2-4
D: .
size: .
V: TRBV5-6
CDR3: CASSSRSIQYF
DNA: TGTGCCAGCAGCTCTAGGAGCATTCAGTACTTC

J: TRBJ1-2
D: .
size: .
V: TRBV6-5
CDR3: CASSSRLYGYTF
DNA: TGTGCCAGCAGCTCTAGGTTGTATGGCTACACCTTC

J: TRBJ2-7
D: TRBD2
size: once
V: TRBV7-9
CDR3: CASSLTSGSYEQYF
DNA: TGTGCCAGCAGCTTAACTAGCGGATCCTACGAGCAGTACTTC

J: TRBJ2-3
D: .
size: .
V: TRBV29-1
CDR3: CSGTPGPMDTQYF
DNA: TGCAGCGGGACCCCGGGACCCATGGATACGCAGTATTTT

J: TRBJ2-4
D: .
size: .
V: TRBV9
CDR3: CASSPRAPLNIQYF
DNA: TGTGCCAGCAGCCCAAGAGCTCCCTTAAACATTCAGTACTTC

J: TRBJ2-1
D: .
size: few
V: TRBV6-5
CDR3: CASNTQGSYNEQFF
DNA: TGTGCCAGCAATACTCAGGGTTCCTACAATGAGCAGTTCTTC

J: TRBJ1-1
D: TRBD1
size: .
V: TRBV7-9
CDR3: CASASYQGADTEAFF
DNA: TGTGCCAGCGCCTCCTACCAGGGGGCGGACACTGAAGCTTTCTTT

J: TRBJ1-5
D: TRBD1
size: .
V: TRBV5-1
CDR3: CASSPGTVSNQPQHF
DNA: TGCGCCAGCAGCCCAGGGACAGTTAGCAATCAGCCCCAGCATTTT

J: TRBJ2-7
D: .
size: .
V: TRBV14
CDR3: CASSRQPRDGYEQYF
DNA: TGTGCCAGCAGCCGACAACCCCGAGACGGGTACGAGCAGTACTTC

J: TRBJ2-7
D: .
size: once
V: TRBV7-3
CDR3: CASSLTAGGPQYF
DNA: TGTGCCAGCAGCTTAACGGCGGGTGGCCCGCAGTACTTC

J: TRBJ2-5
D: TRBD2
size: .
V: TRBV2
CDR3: CASRRTSGSRQETQYF
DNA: TGTGCCAGCAGGAGGACTAGCGGGAGCCGCCAAGAGACCCAGTACTTC

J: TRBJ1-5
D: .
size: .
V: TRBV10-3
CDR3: CAISEGGRGQPQHF
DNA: TGTGCCATCAGTGAGGGTGGTCGCGGTCAGCCCCAGCATTTT

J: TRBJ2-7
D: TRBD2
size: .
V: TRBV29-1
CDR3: CSVEGGGPGLALYEQYF
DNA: TGCAGCGTTGAAGGTGGGGGGCCGGGACTAGCGCTTTACGAGCAGTACTTC

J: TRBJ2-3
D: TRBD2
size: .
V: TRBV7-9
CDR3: CASSPLAGVTDTQYF
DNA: TGTGCCAGCAGCCCGCTAGCGGGGGTCACAGATACGCAGTATTTT

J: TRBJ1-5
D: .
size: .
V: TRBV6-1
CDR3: CASSERDRLGDQPQHF
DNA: TGTGCCAGCAGTGAACGAGACAGGTTGGGGGATCAGCCCCAGCATTTT

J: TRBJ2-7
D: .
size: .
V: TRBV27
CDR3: CASSFLTAYEQYF
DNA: TGTGCCAGCAGTTTCTTGACAGCCTACGAGCAGTACTTC

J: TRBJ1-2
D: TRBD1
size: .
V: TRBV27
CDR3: CASSPSKGTGLEGYTF
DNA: TGTGCCAGCAGTCCATCCAAAGGGACAGGGCTCGAAGGCTACACCTTC

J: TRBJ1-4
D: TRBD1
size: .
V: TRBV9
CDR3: CASSPSGTVNEKLFF
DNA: TGTGCCAGCTCGCCTTCCGGGACAGTTAATGAAAAACTGTTTTTT

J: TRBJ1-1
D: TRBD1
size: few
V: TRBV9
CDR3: CASSVDDRASNTEAFF
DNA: TGTGCCAGCAGCGTAGATGACAGGGCGTCGAACACTGAAGCTTTCTTT

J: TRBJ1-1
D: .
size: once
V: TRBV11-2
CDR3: CASSEGLATEAFF
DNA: TGTGCCAGCAGCGAGGGCCTCGCCACTGAAGCTTTCTTT

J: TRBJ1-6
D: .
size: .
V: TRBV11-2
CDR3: CASSLGGSYNSPLHF
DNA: TGTGCCAGCAGCTTAGGCGGGTCCTATAATTCACCCCTCCACTTT

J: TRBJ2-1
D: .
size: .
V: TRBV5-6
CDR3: CASSFSRNEQFF
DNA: TGTGCCAGCAGCTTCTCTCGCAATGAGCAGTTCTTC

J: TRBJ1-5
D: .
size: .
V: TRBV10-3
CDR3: CAARLGGHSNQPQHF
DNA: TGTGCCGCACGACTTGGAGGTCATAGCAATCAGCCCCAGCATTTT

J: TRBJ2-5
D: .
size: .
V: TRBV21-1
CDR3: CASSLSSETQYF
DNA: TGTGCCAGCAGCCTATCCTCAGAGACCCAGTACTTC